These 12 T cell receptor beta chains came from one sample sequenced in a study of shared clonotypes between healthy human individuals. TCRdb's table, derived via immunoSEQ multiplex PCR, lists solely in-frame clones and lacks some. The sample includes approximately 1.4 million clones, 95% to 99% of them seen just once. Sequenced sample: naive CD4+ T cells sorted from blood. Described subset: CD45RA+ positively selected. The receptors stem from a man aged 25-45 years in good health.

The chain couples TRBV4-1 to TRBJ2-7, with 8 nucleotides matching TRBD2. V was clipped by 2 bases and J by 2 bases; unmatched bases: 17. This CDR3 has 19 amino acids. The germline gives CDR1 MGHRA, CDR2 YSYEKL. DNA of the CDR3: TGCGCCAGCAGCCAATCAAACGGGAGGGGAGGCTCCCAGACCTACGAGCAGTACTTC. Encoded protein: CASSQSNGRGGSQTYEQYF.

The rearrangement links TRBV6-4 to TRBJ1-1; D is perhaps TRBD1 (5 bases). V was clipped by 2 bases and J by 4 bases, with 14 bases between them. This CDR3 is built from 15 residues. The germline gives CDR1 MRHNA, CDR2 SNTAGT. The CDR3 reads CASSDQSGGTTEAFF. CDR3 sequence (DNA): TGTGCCAGCAGTGACCAAAGCGGGGGGACCACTGAAGCTTTCTTT.

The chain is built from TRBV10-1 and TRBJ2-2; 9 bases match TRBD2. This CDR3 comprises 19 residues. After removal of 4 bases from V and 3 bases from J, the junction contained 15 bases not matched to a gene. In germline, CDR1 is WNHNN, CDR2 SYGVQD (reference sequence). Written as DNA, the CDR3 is TGCGCCAGCAGTGGAGGGATAAAAAGGACTAGCGTGGACACCGGGGAGCTGTTTTTT. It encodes CASSGGIKRTSVDTGELFF.

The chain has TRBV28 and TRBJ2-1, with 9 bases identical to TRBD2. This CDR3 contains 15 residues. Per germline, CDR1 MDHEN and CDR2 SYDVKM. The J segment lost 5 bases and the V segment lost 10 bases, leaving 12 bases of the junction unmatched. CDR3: CATSSSGLAHNEQFF. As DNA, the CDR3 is TGTGCCACAAGTTCAAGCGGACTAGCGCACAATGAGCAGTTCTTC.

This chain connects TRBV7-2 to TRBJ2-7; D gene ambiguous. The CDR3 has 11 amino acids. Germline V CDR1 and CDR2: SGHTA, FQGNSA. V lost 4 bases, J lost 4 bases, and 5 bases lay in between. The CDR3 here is CASSYRYEQYF. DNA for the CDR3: TGTGCCAGCAGCTACAGATACGAGCAGTACTTC.

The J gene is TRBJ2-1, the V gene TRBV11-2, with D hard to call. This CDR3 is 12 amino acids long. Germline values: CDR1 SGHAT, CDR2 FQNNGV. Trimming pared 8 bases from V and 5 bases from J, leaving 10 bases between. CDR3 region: CASGRNHNEQFF. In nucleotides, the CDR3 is TGTGCCAGCGGGCGAAACCACAATGAGCAGTTCTTC. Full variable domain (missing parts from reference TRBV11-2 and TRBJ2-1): EAGVAQSPRYKIIEKRQSVAFWCNPISGHATLYWYQQILGQGPKLLIQFQNNGVVDDSQLPKDRFSAERLKGVDSTLKIQPAKLEDSAVYLCASGRNHNEQFFGPGTRLTVL.

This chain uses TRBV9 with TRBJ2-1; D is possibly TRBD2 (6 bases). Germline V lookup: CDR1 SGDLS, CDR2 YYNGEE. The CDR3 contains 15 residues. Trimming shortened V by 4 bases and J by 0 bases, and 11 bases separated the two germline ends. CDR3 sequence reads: CASSFTGVSYNEQFF. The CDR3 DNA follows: TGTGCCAGCAGCTTCACGGGAGTCTCCTACAATGAGCAGTTCTTC. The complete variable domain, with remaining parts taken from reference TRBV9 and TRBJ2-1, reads DSGVTQTPKHLITATGQRVTLRCSPRSGDLSVYWYQQSLDQGLQFLIQYYNGEERAKGNILERFSAQQFPDLHSELNLSSLELGDSALYFCASSFTGVSYNEQFFGPGTRLTVL.

CDR3 bases: TGTGCCAGCAGCTTAGGACCTAGCGGAGGGGGCGAGACCCAGTACTTC. Protein product: CASSLGPSGGGETQYF. J is TRBJ2-5 and V is TRBV11-3; D might be TRBD1 or TRBD2, each matching 7 bases. V dropped 1 base and J dropped 5 bases, with 17 bases sitting between them. Germline-derived CDR1 and CDR2 are SGHNT and YENEEA. The CDR3 runs 16 residues.

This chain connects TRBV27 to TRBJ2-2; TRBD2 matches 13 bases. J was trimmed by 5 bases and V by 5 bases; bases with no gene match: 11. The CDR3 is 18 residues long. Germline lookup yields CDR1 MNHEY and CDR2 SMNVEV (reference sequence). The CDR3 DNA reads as TGTGCCAGCAGTCGGCAACTAGCGGGAGGGCCAGGGACCGGGGAGCTGTTTTTT. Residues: CASSRQLAGGPGTGELFF.

CDR3 sequence: CASSPRVGDHSYNEQFF. CDR3 in DNA: TGTGCCAGCTCACCCCGGGTTGGGGACCACTCCTACAATGAGCAGTTCTTC. The V call is TRBV18, the J call TRBJ2-1, with D perhaps assigned TRBD1 or TRBD2 (5 bases each). This CDR3 has 17 amino acids. The V end was cut by 3 bases, the J end by 0 bases, with 15 bases between. The germline V gene encodes CDR1 KGHSH and CDR2 LQKENI.

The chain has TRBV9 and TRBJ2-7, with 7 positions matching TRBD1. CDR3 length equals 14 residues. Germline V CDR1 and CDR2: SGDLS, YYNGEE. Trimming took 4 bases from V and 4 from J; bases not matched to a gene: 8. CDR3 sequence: CASSPRQGRYEQYF. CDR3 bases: TGTGCCAGCAGCCCCCGACAGGGAAGGTACGAGCAGTACTTC.

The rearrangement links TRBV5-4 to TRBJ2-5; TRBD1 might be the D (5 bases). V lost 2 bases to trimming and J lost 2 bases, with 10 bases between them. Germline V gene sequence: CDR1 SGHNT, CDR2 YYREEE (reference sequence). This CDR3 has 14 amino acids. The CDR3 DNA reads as TGTGCCAGCAGCTTTAGACAGTATCAAGAGACCCAGTACTTC. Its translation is CASSFRQYQETQYF.